This TCR beta chain was sequenced for a study of cytomegalovirus exposure and HLA in healthy donors. Notes on the study in general: The authors assumed roughly uniform sequencing depth across donors for presence/absence analyses.

The table lists this clone with a count of one. Antigen unknown. There are 14 residues in the CDR3. CDR1 and CDR2 (germline): SEHNR, FQNEAQ (reference sequence). Trimming stripped 2 bases from V and 1 base from J, with 6 bases between. PCR primers comprised 60 Vbeta and 13 Jbeta primers. The protocol was immunoSEQ multiplex PCR, while the TCRdb copy is restricted to in-frame clones and leaves out a portion. The repertoire consists of more than 95,000 clones, with roughly 83% occurring once and the leading ten covering 20%. The chain couples TRBV7-9 to TRBJ1-5; tentatively, D is TRBD1 (6 bases). The sequence derives from a man aged 18 to 29 in good health and CMV-seropositive. Input material: PBMCs. The CDR3 here is CASSLQGSNQPQHF. As DNA, the CDR3 is TGTGCCAGCAGCTTACAGGGGAGCAATCAGCCCCAGCATTTT.